This T cell receptor beta chain was sequenced during a study of glioma-infiltrating T cells after dendritic cell vaccination. The data were produced by immunoSEQ multiplex PCR, yet TCRdb's version contains in-frame clones alone and is incomplete. The repertoire holds some 99,000 clones, with approximately 80% as singletons. Time point specified: after dendritic cell vaccination, including at tumor progression/relapse. The germline gives CDR1 LGHNA, CDR2 YNFKEQ. There are 16 residues in the CDR3. Trimming took 4 bases from V and 1 from J; bases not matched to a gene: 9. Sequencing used blood, obtained after dendritic cell vaccination. This sequence joins TRBV4-2 and TRBJ1-1; 7 bases are shared with TRBD1. The TCR sequence derives from a human donor with glioblastoma. This CDR3 reads CASSLLSTGANTEAFF. As DNA, the CDR3 is TGTGCCAGCAGCCTCCTGTCCACAGGGGCGAACACTGAAGCTTTCTTT.